Each of the 20 T cell receptor beta chains below was sequenced from the same sample in a study of T-cell reconstitution after alpha-beta-depleted transplantation in children. Researchers prepared the TCRbeta library using unique molecular identifiers, the study reports. TCRdb independently ran MiXCR on the PCR reads; one entry per CDR3 protein. The sample has around 700,000 distinct CDR3 sequences, around 13% seen once. Sequenced here: PBMCs, sampled before TCRalphabeta/CD19-depleted stem cell transplant. These receptors were obtained from a girl aged 2 to 10 with congenital amegakaryocytic thrombocytopenia, due to receive a stem cell transplant.

This clonotype was observed a few times. The chain is built from TRBV12-3 or TRBV12-4 and TRBJ2-7, with D perhaps being TRBD1 or TRBD2 (5 bases each). Deletions cut 3 bases from V and 4 bases from J, with 25 bases between. The length of the CDR3 is 18 residues. CDR3 sequence: CASSFRGSTIPLLYEQYF. Written as DNA, the CDR3 is TGTGCCAGCAGTTTTCGGGGCAGCACGATTCCCCTACTTTACGAGCAGTACTTC.

Only a few counts were recorded for this clonotype. The CDR3 DNA reads as TGTGCCAGCAGCGCCCAGGGACTAGTCTACAATGAGCAGTTCTTC. Its protein product is CASSAQGLVYNEQFF. This chain joins TRBV9 and TRBJ2-1; TRBD2 agrees at 8 bases. The CDR3 has 15 amino acids. The ends lost 3 bases at V and 3 bases at J; junction bases unmatched: 5. In germline, CDR1 is SGDLS, CDR2 YYNGEE. Supplemented by reference TRBV9 and TRBJ2-1, the full variable domain reads DSGVTQTPKHLITATGQRVTLRCSPRSGDLSVYWYQQSLDQGLQFLIQYYNGEERAKGNILERFSAQQFPDLHSELNLSSLELGDSALYFCASSAQGLVYNEQFFGPGTRLTVL.

This clonotype was observed a few times. The chain links TRBV6-5 to TRBJ1-2, with TRBD1 as a possible D gene (6 bases). Per the germline V gene, CDR1 is MNHEY and CDR2 is SVGAGI. There are 12 residues in the CDR3. The V and J ends lost 4 bases and 8 bases respectively, with 11 bases between them. CDR3 region: CASSSRDKGYTF. Here the CDR3 DNA reads TGTGCCAGCAGTTCCCGGGACAAAGGCTACACCTTC.

This clonotype was recorded many times. The rearrangement joins TRBV28 to TRBJ1-4, with 7 bases identical to TRBD1. Unmatched junction bases numbered 3, after V lost 5 bases and J lost 3 bases. In germline, CDR1 is MDHEN, CDR2 SYDVKM. This CDR3 spans 14 amino acids. The CDR3 DNA reads TGTGCCAGCAGTCCCGGGACAGCTAATGAAAAACTGTTTTTT. It yields the protein CASSPGTANEKLFF.

This clonotype has more than one count but fewer than ten. V is TRBV5-1 and J is TRBJ2-3; no reliable D call. Germline values: CDR1 SGHRS, CDR2 YFSETQ. The V and J ends lost 0 bases and 3 bases respectively, with 8 bases between them. CDR3 length: 14 amino acids. CDR3 bases: TGCGCCAGCAGCTTGGACGTCTGGACAGATACGCAGTATTTT. Its protein product is CASSLDVWTDTQYF.

This clonotype was observed many times. The chain links TRBV7-2 to TRBJ2-7; possibly TRBD2 for D (6 bases). Deletions cut 2 bases from V and 6 bases from J, with 8 bases between. Per the germline V gene, CDR1 is SGHTA and CDR2 is FQGNSA. This CDR3 region has 12 residues. The CDR3 nucleotides read TGTGCCAGCAGCTTACTAGCGTTCGAGCAGTACTTC. Amino acid sequence: CASSLLAFEQYF.

This clonotype was seen ten or more times. This sequence joins TRBV28 and TRBJ2-5, with D possibly being TRBD2 (6 bases). Germline V gene lookup returns CDR1 MDHEN and CDR2 SYDVKM. Trimming stripped 6 bases from V and 0 bases from J, with 8 bases between. There are 13 residues in the CDR3. DNA for the CDR3: TGTGCCAGCAGGACTAGGGACCAAGAGACCCAGTACTTC. Residues: CASRTRDQETQYF.

The chain links TRBV10-3 to TRBJ2-7; no firm D call. The CDR3 length is 15 residues. V dropped 2 bases and J dropped 0 bases, with 11 bases sitting between them. CDR1 is ENHRY, CDR2 SYGVKD, per germline. CDR3 amino acids: CAISEGVAVSYEQYF. The DNA of the CDR3 is TGTGCCATCAGTGAGGGGGTCGCGGTCTCCTACGAGCAGTACTTC.

This clonotype was counted at least ten times. This chain uses TRBV5-1 with TRBJ1-1; D gene unclear. Germline V lookup: CDR1 SGHRS, CDR2 YFSETQ. The CDR3 loop spans 13 amino acids. Between the trimmed V and J ends, which lost 0 bases and 7 bases, there was a span of 10 bases. The CDR3 DNA is TGCGCCAGCAGCTTGGGGTCCGGAGATGAAGCTTTCTTT. It specifies CASSLGSGDEAFF. Using reference TRBV5-1 and TRBJ1-1 for the parts outside the CDR3, the full variable domain is KAGVTQTPRYLIKTRGQQVTLSCSPISGHRSVSWYQQTPGQGLQFLFEYFSETQRNKGNFPGRFSGRQFSNSRSEMNVSTLELGDSALYLCASSLGSGDEAFFGQGTRLTVV.

In its sample, this clonotype was seen many times. The chain combines TRBV21-1 with TRBJ1-5. TRBV21-1 is a pseudogene. The CDR3 consists of 13 residues. The CDR3 spells CASIKRPNQPQHF. The CDR3 DNA reads TGTGCCAGCATCAAACGTCCTAATCAGCCCCAGCATTTT.

In this sample, this clonotype turned up many times. J is TRBJ2-7 and V is TRBV5-1; possibly TRBD2 for D (5 bases). Per germline, CDR1 SGHRS and CDR2 YFSETQ. This CDR3 is built from 13 residues. V was clipped by 3 bases and J by 2 bases, with 9 bases between them. CDR3 sequence reads: CASSYGKTYEQYF. The CDR3 DNA reads as TGCGCCAGCAGCTACGGGAAAACCTACGAGCAGTACTTC.

The V call is TRBV12-3 or TRBV12-4, the J call TRBJ1-2; weak D call: TRBD1 (5 bases). The CDR3 spans 15 residues. Trimming took 7 bases from V and 4 from J, leaving 19 bases between them. Written as DNA, the CDR3 is TGTGCCAGCACCACAAGGAGACAGTCATCCTATGGCTACACCTTC. This encodes CASTTRRQSSYGYTF.

The sample holds many counts of this clonotype. The genes are TRBV20-1 and TRBJ2-5; no firm D call. Germline V gene sequence: CDR1 DFQATT, CDR2 SNEGSKA (reference sequence). The CDR3 sequence is 11 residues long. Trimming left V 6 bases short and J 1 base short, with 6 bases between. CDR3 sequence reads: CSAQFQETQYF. CDR3 sequence (DNA): TGCAGTGCACAGTTCCAAGAGACCCAGTACTTC.

At least ten counts were recorded for this clonotype. V usage is TRBV5-1 and J usage is TRBJ2-7; weak D call: TRBD2 (6 bases). Trimming removed 0 bases at V and 0 bases at J, with 16 bases between. This CDR3 comprises 17 residues. Germline-derived CDR1 and CDR2 are SGHRS and YFSETQ. As DNA, the CDR3 is TGCGCCAGCAGCTTGGTCCTGAGCGGGTACGGCTCCTACGAGCAGTACTTC. Translated, it gives CASSLVLSGYGSYEQYF.

Regarding this clonotype: This may be a read error, as it is one base from a much larger clone. This chain connects TRBV20-1 to TRBJ2-7; 8 bases are a match to TRBD1. The CDR3 has 14 residues. Germline-derived CDR1 and CDR2 are DFQATT and SNEGSKA (reference sequence). The CDR3 spells CSAAGTGDTYEQCF. In DNA, the CDR3 is TGCAGTGCGGCAGGGACAGGAGATACCTACGAGCAGTGCTTC.

The rearrangement links TRBV7-8 to TRBJ2-4; 9 nucleotides align to TRBD2. The J segment lost 10 bases and the V segment lost 5 bases, leaving 18 bases of the junction unmatched. Germline values: CDR1 SGHVS, CDR2 FQNEAQ. The CDR3 length is 17 residues. This CDR3 is CASSPMGGREGRPIQYF. The CDR3 DNA follows: TGTGCCAGCAGCCCCATGGGGGGGCGGGAGGGCCGACCTATTCAGTACTTC. The full variable domain, with the rest looked up from reference TRBV7-8 and TRBJ2-4, is GAGVSQSPRYKVAKRGQDVALRCDPISGHVSLFWYQQALGQGPEFLTYFQNEAQLDKSGLPSDRFFAERPEGSVSTLKIQRTQQEDSAVYLCASSPMGGREGRPIQYFGAGTRLSVL.

Concerning this clonotype itself: This may be a read error, as it is one base from a much larger clone. The rearrangement uses TRBV20-1 and TRBJ2-7; TRBD2 matches 7 bases. The germline V gene has CDR1 DFQATT and CDR2 SNEGSKA (reference sequence). Losses at the gene ends were 5 bases for V and 4 bases for J; bases not matched to a gene: 17. The CDR3 runs to 16 residues. The CDR3 protein is CSARGFSAERGYEQYF. CDR3 bases: TGCAGTGCTCGCGGGTTTTCAGCGGAGCGGGGTTACGAGCAGTACTTC.

This clonotype was recorded a few times. The V call is TRBV5-8, the J call TRBJ2-7; perhaps TRBD2 as D (5 bases). Trimming pared 3 bases from V and 6 bases from J, leaving 25 bases between. This CDR3 has 17 amino acids. Germline loops: CDR1 SGHTS, CDR2 YDEGEE. Here the CDR3 reads CASSSLGWSSRVSEQYF. CDR3 DNA: TGTGCCAGCAGCTCACTGGGTTGGTCGTCGCGGGTTTCCGAGCAGTACTTC.

The rearrangement links TRBV24-1 to TRBJ2-1; D possibly corresponds to TRBD1 (6 bases). Trimming pared 8 bases from V and 10 bases from J, leaving 17 bases between. Germline V lookup: CDR1 KGHDR, CDR2 SFDVKD. This CDR3 has 13 residues. The CDR3 loop reads CATKATPGEEQFF. CDR3 bases: TGTGCCACCAAGGCAACCCCAGGGGAGGAGCAGTTCTTC.

At least ten counts were recorded for this clonotype. V is TRBV28 and J is TRBJ2-1; 8 nucleotides match TRBD2. CDR1 is MDHEN and CDR2 is SYDVKM in the germline V gene. The V gene end was trimmed by 4 bases and the J gene end by 9 bases; junction bases not matched to a gene: 17. The CDR3 extends over 17 amino acids. CDR3 residues: CASSYWTSRRRFSEQFF. CDR3 coding DNA: TGTGCCAGCAGTTACTGGACTAGCCGGCGTCGTTTTAGTGAGCAGTTCTTC.